Each of the 4 T cell receptor beta chains below was sequenced from the same sample in a study of response to subunit inactivated influenza vaccine. TCRdb ran MiXCR on the RT-PCR reads and lists one entry per CDR3 protein. The sample holds a few hundred thousand distinct CDR3 sequences, 20% to 25% seen once. Sample: PBMCs from blood, taken approximately 22 months after vaccination. These receptors were obtained from a man aged 45 to 75 who received an inactivated influenza vaccine.

V gene TRBV12-5 combines with J gene TRBJ1-1, with a possible D match to TRBD1 (5 bases). The CDR3 has 18 residues. Germline CDR1 reads LGHNT; CDR2 reads FRNRAP. V lost 0 bases, J lost 1 base, and 18 bases lay in between. The CDR3 DNA reads TGTGCTAGTGGTTTGGTAATTGCAGGGAGGGTGAGGAACACTGAAGCTTTCTTT. Translation gives CASGLVIAGRVRNTEAFF.

This chain joins TRBV12-3 or TRBV12-4 and TRBJ2-5; D gene ambiguous. CDR3 length: 12 amino acids. Trimming stripped 5 bases from V and 5 bases from J, with 9 bases between. For the CDR3, the DNA is TGTGCCAGCAGTGGCGAGTGGGAGACCCAGTACTTC. Its protein product is CASSGEWETQYF.

In this sample, this clonotype turned up a few times. The V gene is TRBV12-3 or TRBV12-4, the J gene TRBJ1-5; the D gene is possibly TRBD1 (5 bases). V gave up 2 bases and J gave up 3 bases, with 20 bases separating them. The length of the CDR3 is 18 residues. In nucleotides, the CDR3 is TGTGCCAGCAGTTTAAGGGCCGGCGGGGCAGGCGCCAATCAGCCCCAGCATTTT. The encoded protein is CASSLRAGGAGANQPQHF.

The table lists this clonotype with a few counts. The chain combines TRBV20-1 with TRBJ1-6; no clear D. V was pared by 1 base and J by 5 bases, with 9 bases between. CDR1 is DFQATT and CDR2 is SNEGSKA in the germline V gene (reference sequence). CDR3 length equals 14 residues. The CDR3 bases are TGCAGTGCTAGAGTTTTGGACCATAATTCACCCCTCCACTTT. Its translation: CSARVLDHNSPLHF.